A selection of T cell receptor beta chains follows, all from one sample in a study of T cells in Graves' hyperthyroidism and ophthalmopathy. In TCRdb, the multiplex PCR reads were re-called with MiXCR into one record per CDR3 protein. Among roughly 500,000 distinct CDR3 sequences, about 15% were seen once, and the ten largest hold approximately 30%. Sequenced sample: blood. The receptors were sampled from a woman in her 30s with Graves' ophthalmopathy. The CDR3 runs from the conserved cysteine through the conserved F or W. The D gene is left open where the match is weak. The size of a clone is reported for some rows only, either as once, few or many, or as a class for expanded clones.

d_gene	j_gene	abundance	v_gene	len	CDR3nt	CDR3aa
.	TRBJ2-5	few	TRBV7-9	15	TGTGCCAGCAGCTTAGTGCAGGTTAACCAAGAGACCCAGTACTTC	CASSLVQVNQETQYF
.	TRBJ1-5	.	TRBV19	13	TGTGCCAGTAGCAGGGATCTTGATCAGCCCCAGCATTTT	CASSRDLDQPQHF
.	TRBJ2-7	many	TRBV3-1	11	TGTGCCAGCAGCCATGAGAACGAGCAGTACTTC	CASSHENEQYF
.	TRBJ2-7	.	TRBV10-1	12	TGCGCCAGCGCTGGGGGAGCAGGCGAGCAGTACTTC	CASAGGAGEQYF
.	TRBJ2-2	.	TRBV19	14	TGTGCCAGTATGTGGGAGTCGGACACCGGGGAGCTGTTTTTT	CASMWESDTGELFF
.	TRBJ2-7	.	TRBV20-1	13	TGCAGTGCTAGACAGACAAAGGTCTACGAGCAGTACTTC	CSARQTKVYEQYF
.	TRBJ2-7	few	TRBV5-6	13	TGTGCCAGCAGCCCGTGGGGCGCCTACGAGCAGTACTTC	CASSPWGAYEQYF
.	TRBJ1-2	.	TRBV7-9	13	TGTGCCAGCAGCTTTACAACTAACTATGGCTACACCTTC	CASSFTTNYGYTF
TRBD1	TRBJ2-5	.	TRBV3-1	14	TGTGCCAGCAGCCACCTTACAGGGGGCAAGACCCAGTACTTC	CASSHLTGGKTQYF
.	TRBJ2-2	.	TRBV5-1	12	TGTGCCAGCAGCGAGGGCCCTCGGGAGCTGTTTTTT	CASSEGPRELFF
.	TRBJ2-1	.	TRBV6-1	13	TGTGCCAACAGTGGGTCGAGGGACGATGAGCAGTTCTTC	CANSGSRDDEQFF
.	TRBJ2-1	many	TRBV7-2	14	TGTGCCAGCAGCTTAAGGCTAGGCGACAATGAGCAGTTCTTC	CASSLRLGDNEQFF
.	TRBJ1-3	few	TRBV6-1	14	TGTGCCAGCAACCCCAAGGGGAATGGAAACACCATATATTTT	CASNPKGNGNTIYF
.	TRBJ1-5	.	TRBV6-2/TRBV6-3	14	TGTGCCAGCAGGATGGACGGCAGCAATCAGCCCCAGCATTTT	CASRMDGSNQPQHF
.	TRBJ2-1	many	TRBV7-9	14	TGTGCCAGCAGCTTAGCCGACGGAACCAATGAGCAGTTCTTC	CASSLADGTNEQFF
.	TRBJ2-3	many	TRBV12-3/TRBV12-4	14	TGTGCCAGCAACTTCGGGCAGGGAATCGATACGCAGTATTTT	CASNFGQGIDTQYF
.	TRBJ2-7	few	TRBV6-5	14	TGTGCCAGCAGTTATGGGGAGGGGGCGTACGAGCAGTACTTC	CASSYGEGAYEQYF
TRBD2	TRBJ2-3	few	TRBV20-1	16	TGCAGTGCTAGTCGGGAGACTAGCGGGAACACAGATACGCAGTATTTT	CSASRETSGNTDTQYF
TRBD1	TRBJ2-7	many	TRBV18	15	TGTGCCAGCTCACCCAGGGACAGGTCCTCCTACGAGCAGTACTTC	CASSPRDRSSYEQYF
TRBD1	TRBJ1-2	.	TRBV7-3	14	TGTGCCAGCAGCTTAAGGGACAGGGAATATGGCTACACCTTC	CASSLRDREYGYTF
.	TRBJ2-5	many	TRBV11-2	13	TGTGCCAGCAGCTTAACTATTAAAGAGACCCAGTACTTC	CASSLTIKETQYF
.	TRBJ2-2	many	TRBV2	16	TGTGCCAGCAGTGAAAATCCTTTCGGACTTGCCGGGGAGCTGTTTTTT	CASSENPFGLAGELFF
.	TRBJ2-4	many	TRBV28	18	TGTGCCAGCAGATCTGACCCGTTACGGGCTCTGGCCAAAAACATTCAGTACTTC	CASRSDPLRALAKNIQYF
TRBD1	TRBJ1-6	.	TRBV30	14	TGTGCCTGCAGGGGGCGCGGGTATAATTCACCCCTCCACTTT	CACRGRGYNSPLHF
.	TRBJ2-3	.	TRBV20-1	10	TGCAGTGGGGCCGGGGGTACGCAGTATTTT	CSGAGGTQYF
.	TRBJ2-5	many	TRBV7-2	14	TGTGCCAGCAGCTTAGATCAGGGTGCAGAGACCCAGTACTTC	CASSLDQGAETQYF
TRBD1	TRBJ2-1	.	TRBV6-2/TRBV6-3	14	TGTGCCAGCAGTCCACAGGGGGCTATTGTTGAGCAGTTCTTC	CASSPQGAIVEQFF
.	TRBJ2-7	many	TRBV28	16	TGTGCCAGCAGTTCAGACGTCGGTGGGCTGGCCTACGAGCAGTACTTC	CASSSDVGGLAYEQYF
TRBD2	TRBJ2-4	.	TRBV28	20	TGTGCCAGCGAGGACGGGAGGGCCTTTTACCTCCGCCGAGCCAAAAACATTCAGTACTTC	CASEDGRAFYLRRAKNIQYF
TRBD1	TRBJ1-1	many	TRBV18	16	TGTGCCAGCTCACCAAAAGAGGGACAGGTGAACACTGAAGCTTTCTTT	CASSPKEGQVNTEAFF
TRBD2	TRBJ2-3	many	TRBV20-1	14	TGCAGTGCAACGGTTGGCGGGGGGGGGGATACGCAGTATTTT	CSATVGGGGDTQYF
TRBD1	TRBJ1-5	many	TRBV20-1	15	TGCAGTGCTTCATCGATCGACAGGGTGGATCAGCCCCAGCATTTT	CSASSIDRVDQPQHF
.	TRBJ2-5	many	TRBV9	12	TGTGCCAGCAGCGTAGCGGGAGAGACCCAGTACTTC	CASSVAGETQYF
.	TRBJ1-2	.	TRBV7-2	13	TGTGCCAGCAGCCGCGGGGGGGACTATGGCTACACCTTC	CASSRGGDYGYTF
.	TRBJ2-6	few	TRBV28	14	TGTGCCACCCACGGAGGATTCGGGGCCAACGTCCTGACTTTC	CATHGGFGANVLTF
TRBD2	TRBJ2-3	many	TRBV6-1	16	TGTGCCAGCAGTGAAGTGCTAGCGGGTAGCACAGATACGCAGTATTTT	CASSEVLAGSTDTQYF
TRBD1	TRBJ1-5	few	TRBV6-1	17	TGTGCCAGCAATCTGGCCTACGGGACAGACAACAATCAGCCCCAGCATTTT	CASNLAYGTDNNQPQHF
.	TRBJ1-5	.	TRBV25-1	14	TGTGCCAGCAGTGAATGGGGGGCTTATCAGCCCCAGCATTTT	CASSEWGAYQPQHF
TRBD2	TRBJ2-3	.	TRBV2	14	TGTGCCAGCAGCAGCGGGAGTCTCCCAGATACGCAGTATTTT	CASSSGSLPDTQYF
TRBD1	TRBJ2-3	many	TRBV6-5	16	TGTGCCAGCAGTTCGACCGCCCGGAAACAGGGGTACGCGCAGTATTTT	CASSSTARKQGYAQYF
.	TRBJ1-1	many	TRBV3-1	12	TGTGCCAGCAGCCGAACGGGCACTGAAGCTTTCTTT	CASSRTGTEAFF
.	TRBJ2-2	.	TRBV7-9	11	TGTGCCAGCAGCCCCTGGGAAGAGCTGTTTTTT	CASSPWEELFF
.	TRBJ1-2	.	TRBV4-3	16	TGCGCCAGCAGCCAAGTAGCCCAGGGAACTAACTATGGCTACACCTTC	CASSQVAQGTNYGYTF
TRBD2	TRBJ2-1	many	TRBV6-2/TRBV6-3	16	TGTGCCAGCAGCCCGAGGACTAGCGGGCTTGGGAATGAGCAGTTCTTC	CASSPRTSGLGNEQFF
.	TRBJ1-3	few	TRBV27	14	TGTGCCAGCAGTCCCAGCGGCTCTGGAAACACCATATATTTT	CASSPSGSGNTIYF
TRBD1	TRBJ1-2	.	TRBV28	13	TGTGCCAGCAGTGGGGGACAGGGCATAGGCTACACCTTC	CASSGGQGIGYTF
TRBD2	TRBJ2-5	few	TRBV12-3/TRBV12-4	14	TGTGCCAGCAGTTTTTACGGGGGGGGAGAGACCCAGTACTTC	CASSFYGGGETQYF
TRBD1	TRBJ2-4	few	TRBV7-9	14	TGTGCCAGCAGCCGAGCCGGGACAGGGGGCATTCAGTACTTC	CASSRAGTGGIQYF
TRBD1	TRBJ1-2	many	TRBV7-2	13	TGTGCCAGCAGCTCACAGGGGATTTATGGCTACACCTTC	CASSSQGIYGYTF
.	TRBJ2-3	many	TRBV3-1	13	TGTGCCAGCAGCCAGGTAATCCGAGATACGCAGTATTTT	CASSQVIRDTQYF
TRBD1	TRBJ2-1	.	TRBV7-2	15	TGTGCCAGCAGCCCCCAAGGGACAGGGGGCACTGAGCAGTCCTTC	CASSPQGTGGTEQSF
TRBD1	TRBJ1-4	few	TRBV9	17	TGTGCCAGCGCGCACGGGCAGGGGGCGGGAGTGGGGGAAAAACTGTTTTTT	CASAHGQGAGVGEKLFF
.	TRBJ1-5	few	TRBV27	16	TGTGCCAGCAGTCTACATTTCGCGGCAGGGAATCAGCCCCAGCATTTT	CASSLHFAAGNQPQHF
TRBD2	TRBJ2-3	many	TRBV7-2	16	TGTGCCAGCAGCCTCCTGGGCGGGGGGCGGCAAGATACGCAGTATTTT	CASSLLGGGRQDTQYF